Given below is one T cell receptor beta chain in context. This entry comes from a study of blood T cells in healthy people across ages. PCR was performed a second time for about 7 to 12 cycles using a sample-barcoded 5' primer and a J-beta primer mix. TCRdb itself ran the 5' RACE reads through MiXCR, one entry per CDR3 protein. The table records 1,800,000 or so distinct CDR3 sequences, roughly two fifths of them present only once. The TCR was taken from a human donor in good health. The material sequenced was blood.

In DNA form, the CDR3 reads TGCGCCAGCAGCCAAGATGGGGCTAGCGGGTACCAAGAGACCCAGTACTTC. It is translated as CASSQDGASGYQETQYF. The chain recombines TRBV4-1 with TRBJ2-5; the match to TRBD2 covers 8 bases. This CDR3 is built from 17 residues. Germline CDR1 MGHRA, CDR2 YSYEKL. V was pared by 0 bases and J by 0 bases, with 6 bases of the junction left unmatched.